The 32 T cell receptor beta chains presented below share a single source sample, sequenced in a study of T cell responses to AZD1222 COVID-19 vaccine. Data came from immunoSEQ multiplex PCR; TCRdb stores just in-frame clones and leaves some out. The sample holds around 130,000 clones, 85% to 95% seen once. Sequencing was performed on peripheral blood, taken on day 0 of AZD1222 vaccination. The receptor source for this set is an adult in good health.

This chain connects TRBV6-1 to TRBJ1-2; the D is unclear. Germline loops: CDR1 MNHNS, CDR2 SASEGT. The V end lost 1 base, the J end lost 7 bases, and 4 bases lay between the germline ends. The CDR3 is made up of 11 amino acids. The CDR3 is CASSEGGGYTF. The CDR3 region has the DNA TGTGCCAGCAGTGAAGGGGGTGGCTACACCTTC.

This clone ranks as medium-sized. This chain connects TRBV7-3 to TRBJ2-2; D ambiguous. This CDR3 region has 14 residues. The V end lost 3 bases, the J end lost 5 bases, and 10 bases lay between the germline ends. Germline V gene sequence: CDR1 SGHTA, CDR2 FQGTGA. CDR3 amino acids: CASSFTAGTGELFF. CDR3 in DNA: TGTGCCAGCAGCTTCACTGCCGGGACCGGGGAGCTGTTTTTT.

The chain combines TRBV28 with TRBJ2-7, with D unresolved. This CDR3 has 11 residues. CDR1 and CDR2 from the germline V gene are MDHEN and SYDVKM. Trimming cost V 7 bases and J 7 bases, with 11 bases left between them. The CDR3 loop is CASTFFGEQYF. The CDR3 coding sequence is TGTGCCAGCACCTTCTTTGGGGAGCAGTACTTC.

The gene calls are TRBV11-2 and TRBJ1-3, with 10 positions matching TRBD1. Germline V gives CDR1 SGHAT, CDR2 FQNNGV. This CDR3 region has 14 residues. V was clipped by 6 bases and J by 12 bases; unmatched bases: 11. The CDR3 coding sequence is TGTGCCAGCAGTTTCCGGACAGGGGGAGATGGCATATATTTT. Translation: CASSFRTGGDGIYF. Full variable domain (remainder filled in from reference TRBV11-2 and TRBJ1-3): EAGVAQSPRYKIIEKRQSVAFWCNPISGHATLYWYQQILGQGPKLLIQFQNNGVVDDSQLPKDRFSAERLKGVDSTLKIQPAKLEDSAVYLCASSFRTGGDGIYFGEGSWLTVV.

CDR3 DNA: TGTGCCAGCAGTGAATACCTCGGGGGGGAGGAGCAGTACTTC. Its protein is CASSEYLGGEEQYF. The chain carries TRBV25-1 and TRBJ2-7; TRBD2 aligns across 8 bases. There are 14 residues in the CDR3. Germline V gene lookup returns CDR1 MGHDK and CDR2 SYGVNS. J lost 7 bases, V lost 0 bases, and 5 bases had no gene match.

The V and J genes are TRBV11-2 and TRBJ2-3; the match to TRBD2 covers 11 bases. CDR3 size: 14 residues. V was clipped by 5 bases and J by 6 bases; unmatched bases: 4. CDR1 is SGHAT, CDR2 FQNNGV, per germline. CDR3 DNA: TGTGCCAGCAGCAAGACTAGCGGGGCGGATACGCAGTATTTT. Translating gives CASSKTSGADTQYF.

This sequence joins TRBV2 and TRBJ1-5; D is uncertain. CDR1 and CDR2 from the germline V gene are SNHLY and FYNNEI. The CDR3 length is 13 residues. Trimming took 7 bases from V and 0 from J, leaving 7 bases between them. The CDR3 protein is CASTRDSNQPQHF. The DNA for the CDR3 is TGTGCCAGCACGCGAGATAGCAATCAGCCCCAGCATTTT.

CDR3 in DNA: TGTGCCAGCAGTGAAGCGCGTGGTTTCGCCGTAGAAGAGACCCAGTACTTC. Translated, it gives CASSEARGFAVEETQYF. The chain joins TRBV6-1 to TRBJ2-5, with D unclear. The CDR3 spans 17 residues. Trimming shortened V by 0 bases and J by 3 bases, and 17 bases separated the two germline ends. Germline-derived CDR1 and CDR2 are MNHNS and SASEGT.

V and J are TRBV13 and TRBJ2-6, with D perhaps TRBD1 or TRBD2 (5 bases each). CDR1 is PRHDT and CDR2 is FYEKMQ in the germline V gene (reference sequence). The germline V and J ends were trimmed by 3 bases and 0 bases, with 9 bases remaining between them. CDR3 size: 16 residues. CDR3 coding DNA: TGTGCCAGCAGCTTCGGGGCAGACTCTGGGGCCAACGTCCTGACTTTC. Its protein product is CASSFGADSGANVLTF.

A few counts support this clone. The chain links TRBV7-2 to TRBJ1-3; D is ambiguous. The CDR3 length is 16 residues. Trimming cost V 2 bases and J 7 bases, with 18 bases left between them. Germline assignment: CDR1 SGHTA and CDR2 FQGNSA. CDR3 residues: CASSLLGVSAGNTIYF. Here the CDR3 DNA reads TGTGCCAGCAGCTTACTTGGCGTCTCGGCGGGGAACACCATATATTTT. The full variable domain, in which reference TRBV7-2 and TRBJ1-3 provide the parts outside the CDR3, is GAGVSQSPSNKVTEKGKDVELRCDPISGHTALYWYRQSLGQGLEFLIYFQGNSAPDKSGLPSDRFSAERTGGSVSTLTIQRTQQEDSAVYLCASSLLGVSAGNTIYFGEGSWLTVV.

The CDR3 here is CASSLGSLGDIQYF. Here the CDR3 DNA reads TGTGCCAGCAGCTTGGGGTCCCTCGGGGACATTCAGTACTTC. The rearrangement joins TRBV11-2 to TRBJ2-4, with TRBD2 as a possible D gene (5 bases). Germline V lookup: CDR1 SGHAT, CDR2 FQNNGV. CDR3 length: 14 residues. V was cut by 3 bases and J by 8 bases, with 14 bases left in between.

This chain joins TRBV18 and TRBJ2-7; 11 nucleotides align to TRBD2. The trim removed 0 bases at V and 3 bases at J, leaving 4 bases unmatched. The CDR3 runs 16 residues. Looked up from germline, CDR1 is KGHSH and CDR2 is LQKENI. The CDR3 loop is CASSPPRLAGIYEQYF. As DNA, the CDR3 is TGTGCCAGCTCACCACCGAGACTAGCGGGGATCTACGAGCAGTACTTC.

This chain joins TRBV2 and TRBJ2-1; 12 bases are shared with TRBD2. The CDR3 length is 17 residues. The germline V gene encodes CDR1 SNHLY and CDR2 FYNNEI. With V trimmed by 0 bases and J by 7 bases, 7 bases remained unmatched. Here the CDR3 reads CASSEALAGGPGNEQFF. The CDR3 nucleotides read TGTGCCAGCAGTGAAGCGCTAGCGGGAGGGCCGGGGAATGAGCAGTTCTTC.

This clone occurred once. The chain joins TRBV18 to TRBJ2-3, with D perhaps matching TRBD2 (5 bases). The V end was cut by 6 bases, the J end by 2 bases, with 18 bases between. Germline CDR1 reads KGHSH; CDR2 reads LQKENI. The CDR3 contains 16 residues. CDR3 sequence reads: CASSPSGTTTTDTQYF. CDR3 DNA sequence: TGTGCCAGCTCGCCCTCGGGTACGACTACCACAGATACGCAGTATTTT.

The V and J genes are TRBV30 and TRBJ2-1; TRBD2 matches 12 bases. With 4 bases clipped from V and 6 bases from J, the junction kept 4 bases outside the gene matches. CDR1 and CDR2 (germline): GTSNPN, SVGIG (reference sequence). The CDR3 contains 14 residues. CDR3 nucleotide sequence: TGTGCCTGGACTAGCGGGAGGGATGGCAATGAGCAGTTCTTC. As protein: CAWTSGRDGNEQFF.

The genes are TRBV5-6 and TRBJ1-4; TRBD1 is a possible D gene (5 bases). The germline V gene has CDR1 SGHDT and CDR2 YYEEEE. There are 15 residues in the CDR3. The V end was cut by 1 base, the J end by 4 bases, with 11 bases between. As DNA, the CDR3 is TGTGCCAGCAGCTTGTTTGGTCAGGGTAATGAAAAACTGTTTTTT. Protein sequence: CASSLFGQGNEKLFF.

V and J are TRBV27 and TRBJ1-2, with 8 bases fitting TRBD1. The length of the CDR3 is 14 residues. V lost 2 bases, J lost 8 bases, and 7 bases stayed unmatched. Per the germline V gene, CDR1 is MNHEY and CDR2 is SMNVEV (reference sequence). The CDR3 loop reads CASSLEGRGPGYTF. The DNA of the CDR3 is TGTGCCAGCAGTTTAGAAGGCAGGGGGCCCGGCTACACCTTC.

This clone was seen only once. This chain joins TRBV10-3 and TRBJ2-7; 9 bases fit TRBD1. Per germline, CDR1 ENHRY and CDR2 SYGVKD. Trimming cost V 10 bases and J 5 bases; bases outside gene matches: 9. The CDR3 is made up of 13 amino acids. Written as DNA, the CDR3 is TGTGCCACCAGACAGGGGGTGGAGAACGAGCAGTACTTC. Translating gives CATRQGVENEQYF.

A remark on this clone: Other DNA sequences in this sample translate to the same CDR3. The CDR3 nucleotides are TGCAGCGTTGAAGGCGGACAGAGCTACACTGAAGCTTTCTTT. It is translated as CSVEGGQSYTEAFF. V is TRBV29-1 and J is TRBJ1-1, with a possible D match to TRBD1 (6 bases). CDR1 SQVTM and CDR2 ANQGSEA come from the germline V gene. The CDR3 has 14 amino acids. V lost 1 base to trimming and J lost 3 bases, with 12 bases between them.

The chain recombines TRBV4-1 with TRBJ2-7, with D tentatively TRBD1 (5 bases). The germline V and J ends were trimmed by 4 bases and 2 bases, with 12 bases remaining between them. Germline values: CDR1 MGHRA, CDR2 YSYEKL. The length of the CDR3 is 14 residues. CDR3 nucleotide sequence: TGCGCCAGCAGCCCCCGGACACGACCCTACGAGCAGTACTTC. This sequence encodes CASSPRTRPYEQYF.

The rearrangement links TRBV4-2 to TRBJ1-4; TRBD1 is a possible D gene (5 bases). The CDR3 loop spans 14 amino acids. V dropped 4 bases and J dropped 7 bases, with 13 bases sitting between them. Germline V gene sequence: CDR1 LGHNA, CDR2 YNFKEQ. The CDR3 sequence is CASSPRQRGEKLFF. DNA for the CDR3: TGTGCCAGCAGCCCTCGCCAGAGGGGTGAAAAACTGTTTTTT.

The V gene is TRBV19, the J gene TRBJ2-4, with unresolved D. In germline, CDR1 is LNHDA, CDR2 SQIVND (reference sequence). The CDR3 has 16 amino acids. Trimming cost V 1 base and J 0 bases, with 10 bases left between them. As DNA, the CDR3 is TGTGCCAGTAGTATAGGTTCCCAGGCAGCCAAAAACATTCAGTACTTC. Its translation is CASSIGSQAAKNIQYF. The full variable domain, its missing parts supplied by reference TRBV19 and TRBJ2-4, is DGGITQSPKYLFRKEGQNVTLSCEQNLNHDAMYWYRQDPGQGLRLIYYSQIVNDFQKGDIAEGYSVSREKKESFPLTVTSAQKNPTAFYLCASSIGSQAAKNIQYFGAGTRLSVL.

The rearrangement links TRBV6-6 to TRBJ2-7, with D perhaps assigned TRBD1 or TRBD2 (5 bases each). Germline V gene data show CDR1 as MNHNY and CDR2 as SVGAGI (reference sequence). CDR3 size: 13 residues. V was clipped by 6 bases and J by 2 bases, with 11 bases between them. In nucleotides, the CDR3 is TGTGCCAGCAGCTCCGGGACCCCCTACGAGCAGTACTTC. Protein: CASSSGTPYEQYF.

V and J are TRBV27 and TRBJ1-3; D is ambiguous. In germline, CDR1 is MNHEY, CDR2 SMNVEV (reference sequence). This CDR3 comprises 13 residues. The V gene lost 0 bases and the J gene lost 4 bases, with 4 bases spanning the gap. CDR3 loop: CASSLSLGNTIYF. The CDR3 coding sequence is TGTGCCAGCAGTTTATCGCTCGGAAACACCATATATTTT.

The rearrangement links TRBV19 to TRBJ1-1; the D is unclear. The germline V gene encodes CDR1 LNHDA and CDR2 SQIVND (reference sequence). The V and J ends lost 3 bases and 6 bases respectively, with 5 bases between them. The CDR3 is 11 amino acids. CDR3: CASSIEAEAFF. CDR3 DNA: TGTGCCAGTAGTATTGAAGCTGAAGCTTTCTTT.

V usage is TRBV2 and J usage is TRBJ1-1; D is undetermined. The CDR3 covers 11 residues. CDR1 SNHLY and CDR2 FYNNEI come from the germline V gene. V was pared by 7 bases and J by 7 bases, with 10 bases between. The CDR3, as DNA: TGTGCCAGCAAATGGACCCTTGAAGCTTTCTTT. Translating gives CASKWTLEAFF.

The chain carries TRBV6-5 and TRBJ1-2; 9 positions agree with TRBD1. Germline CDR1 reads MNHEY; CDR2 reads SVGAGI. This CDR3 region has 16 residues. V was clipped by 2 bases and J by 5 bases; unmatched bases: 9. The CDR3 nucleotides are TGTGCCAGCAGTTACGTTTCGGACAGGGGCGTATATGGCTACACCTTC. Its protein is CASSYVSDRGVYGYTF.

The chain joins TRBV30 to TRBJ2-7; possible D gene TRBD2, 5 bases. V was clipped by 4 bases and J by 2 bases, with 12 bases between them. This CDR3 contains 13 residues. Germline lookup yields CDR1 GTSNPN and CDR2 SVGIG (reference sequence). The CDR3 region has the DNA TGTGCCTGGACTAGAGCGGTAACCTACGAGCAGTACTTC. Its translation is CAWTRAVTYEQYF.

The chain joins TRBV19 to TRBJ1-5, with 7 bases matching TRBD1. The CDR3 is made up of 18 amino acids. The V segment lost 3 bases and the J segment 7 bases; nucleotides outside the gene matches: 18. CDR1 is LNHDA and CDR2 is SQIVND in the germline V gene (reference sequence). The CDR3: CASSIPRAFDRAGQPQHF. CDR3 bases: TGTGCCAGTAGTATCCCGCGAGCATTCGACAGGGCGGGACAGCCCCAGCATTTT. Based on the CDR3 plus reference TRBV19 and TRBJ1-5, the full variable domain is DGGITQSPKYLFRKEGQNVTLSCEQNLNHDAMYWYRQDPGQGLRLIYYSQIVNDFQKGDIAEGYSVSREKKESFPLTVTSAQKNPTAFYLCASSIPRAFDRAGQPQHFGDGTRLSIL.

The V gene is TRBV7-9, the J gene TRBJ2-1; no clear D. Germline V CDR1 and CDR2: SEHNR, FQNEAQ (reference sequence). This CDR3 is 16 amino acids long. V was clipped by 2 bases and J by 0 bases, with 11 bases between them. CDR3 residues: CASSLLFSSSYNEQFF. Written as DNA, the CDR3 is TGTGCCAGCAGCTTACTATTCTCAAGCTCCTACAATGAGCAGTTCTTC.

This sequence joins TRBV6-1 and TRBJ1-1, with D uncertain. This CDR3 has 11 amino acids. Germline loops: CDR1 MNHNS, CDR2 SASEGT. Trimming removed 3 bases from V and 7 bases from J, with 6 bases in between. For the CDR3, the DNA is TGTGCCAGCAGTGACAGTGTTGAAGCTTTCTTT. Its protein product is CASSDSVEAFF.

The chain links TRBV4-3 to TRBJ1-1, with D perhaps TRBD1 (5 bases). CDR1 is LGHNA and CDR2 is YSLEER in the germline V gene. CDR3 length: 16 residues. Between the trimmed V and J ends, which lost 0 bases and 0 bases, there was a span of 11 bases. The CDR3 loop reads CASSQDEGRMNTEAFF. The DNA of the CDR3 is TGCGCCAGCAGCCAAGACGAGGGGAGAATGAACACTGAAGCTTTCTTT.